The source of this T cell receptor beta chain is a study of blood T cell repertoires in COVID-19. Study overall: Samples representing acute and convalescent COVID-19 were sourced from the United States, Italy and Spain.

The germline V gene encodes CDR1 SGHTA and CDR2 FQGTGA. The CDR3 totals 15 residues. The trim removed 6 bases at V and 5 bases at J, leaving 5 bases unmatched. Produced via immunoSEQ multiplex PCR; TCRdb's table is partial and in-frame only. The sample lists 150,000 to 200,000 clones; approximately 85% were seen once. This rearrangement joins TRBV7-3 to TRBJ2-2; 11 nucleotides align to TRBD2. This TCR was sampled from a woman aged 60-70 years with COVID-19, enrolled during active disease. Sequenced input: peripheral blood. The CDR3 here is CASRLAGAKTGELFF. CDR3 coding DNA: TGTGCCAGCAGACTAGCGGGGGCAAAAACCGGGGAGCTGTTTTTT.